The 11 T cell receptor beta chains below all came from one sample that was sequenced in a study of cytomegalovirus exposure and HLA in healthy donors. Profiled with immunoSEQ multiplex PCR; TCRdb holds only in-frame clones, not every one. The sample holds 71,000 or so clones, 94% seen once. What was sequenced was PBMCs. These receptors all stem from a woman younger than 35 in good health and CMV-seronegative.

A few counts support this clone. The chain joins TRBV6-1 to TRBJ1-1; D possibly corresponds to TRBD1 (6 bases). The V gene lost 8 bases and the J gene lost 0 bases, with 10 bases spanning the gap. Per germline, CDR1 MNHNS and CDR2 SASEGT. The CDR3 contains 13 residues. As DNA, the CDR3 is TGTGCCAGCTCTGACAGGATGAACACTGAAGCTTTCTTT. Protein: CASSDRMNTEAFF.

The rearrangement uses TRBV7-2 and TRBJ2-2; possible D gene TRBD1, 6 bases. V gave up 4 bases and J gave up 4 bases, with 10 bases separating them. CDR1 and CDR2 from the germline V gene are SGHTA and FQGNSA. CDR3 length: 14 amino acids. The CDR3 protein is CASSSRGFTGELFF. The CDR3 DNA reads TGTGCCAGCAGCTCCAGGGGATTCACCGGGGAGCTGTTTTTT. The full variable domain, its missing parts supplied by reference TRBV7-2 and TRBJ2-2, is GAGVSQSPSNKVTEKGKDVELRCDPISGHTALYWYRQSLGQGLEFLIYFQGNSAPDKSGLPSDRFSAERTGGSVSTLTIQRTQQEDSAVYLCASSSRGFTGELFFGEGSRLTVL.

The rearrangement uses TRBV19 and TRBJ1-1; 7 positions agree with TRBD1. The CDR3 runs 14 residues. CDR1 LNHDA and CDR2 SQIVND come from the germline V gene (reference sequence). The J segment lost 1 base and the V segment lost 6 bases, leaving 5 bases of the junction unmatched. The CDR3 nucleotides are TGTGCCAGTAGACGGACAGGCGCGAACACTGAAGCTTTCTTT. This sequence encodes CASRRTGANTEAFF.

The chain couples TRBV6-6 to TRBJ2-7; D is perhaps TRBD2 (6 bases). CDR1 and CDR2 (germline): MNHNY, SVGAGI (reference sequence). This CDR3 has 15 residues. Trimming took off 7 bases at V and 4 bases at J, with 20 bases between the two ends. For the CDR3, the DNA is TGTGCCAGCACCCTAAGCCCGGGCGGGGCTTACGAGCAGTACTTC. This sequence encodes CASTLSPGGAYEQYF.

This sequence joins TRBV7-9 and TRBJ2-5, with D unresolved. The germline V gene has CDR1 SEHNR and CDR2 FQNEAQ (reference sequence). The CDR3 runs to 14 residues. V lost 4 bases and J lost 3, with 12 bases in between. In DNA form, the CDR3 reads TGTGCCAGCAGCTCCGATGGCGGTGAAGAGACCCAGTACTTC. The encoded protein is CASSSDGGEETQYF. Looking up the rest from reference TRBV7-9 and TRBJ2-5 gives the full variable domain: DTGVSQNPRHKITKRGQNVTFRCDPISEHNRLYWYRQTLGQGPEFLTYFQNEAQLEKSRLLSDRFSAERPKGSFSTLEIQRTEQGDSAMYLCASSSDGGEETQYFGPGTRLLVL.

This CDR3 reads CASSYTGQGAAGELFF. As DNA, the CDR3 is TGTGCCAGCAGTTACACGGGACAGGGGGCCGCCGGGGAGCTGTTTTTT. This chain connects TRBV6-5 to TRBJ2-2, with 12 bases identical to TRBD1. This CDR3 has 16 residues. The V gene's germline CDR1 is MNHEY and CDR2 SVGAGI. V lost 2 bases and J lost 6; bases outside the gene matches: 4.

This chain connects TRBV28 to TRBJ2-7, with D perhaps matching TRBD2 (6 bases). The ends were cut back, 5 bases at V and 1 base at J, with 9 bases in the middle. The CDR3 contains 13 residues. Per germline, CDR1 MDHEN and CDR2 SYDVKM. The CDR3: CASSPGTSYEQYF. CDR3 nucleotides: TGTGCCAGCAGTCCGGGGACTTCCTACGAGCAGTACTTC.

The chain employs TRBV5-5 and TRBJ2-1; 11 nucleotides align to TRBD2. CDR1 is SGHKS and CDR2 is YYEKEE in the germline V gene (reference sequence). J was trimmed by 8 bases and V by 5 bases; bases with no gene match: 15. CDR3 length: 17 amino acids. CDR3 residues: CASSGRLSGRAIDEQFF. The CDR3 nucleotides read TGTGCCAGCAGTGGACGTCTTAGCGGGAGGGCCATCGATGAGCAGTTCTTC. The full variable domain, rest sourced from reference TRBV5-5 and TRBJ2-1, is DAGVTQSPTHLIKTRGQQVTLRCSPISGHKSVSWYQQVLGQGPQFIFQYYEKEERGRGNFPDRFSARQFPNYSSELNVNALLLGDSALYLCASSGRLSGRAIDEQFFGPGTRLTVL.

V and J are TRBV25-1 and TRBJ2-5; TRBD2 matches at 7 bases. Germline V gene lookup returns CDR1 MGHDK and CDR2 SYGVNS. The CDR3 extends over 14 amino acids. V lost 3 bases, J lost 5 bases, and 6 bases stayed unmatched. As DNA, the CDR3 is TGTGCCAGCAGTGACCTGGGAGGGGAGGAGACCCAGTACTTC. Its translation is CASSDLGGEETQYF.

This clone was seen only once. The J gene is TRBJ2-1, the V gene TRBV2, with 11 bases fitting TRBD2. The J segment lost 6 bases and the V segment lost 6 bases, leaving 13 bases of the junction unmatched. This CDR3 has 17 residues. Germline V CDR1 and CDR2: SNHLY, FYNNEI. CDR3: CASRGLAARQFGNEQFF. The CDR3 region has the DNA TGTGCCAGCAGGGGACTAGCGGCACGTCAATTTGGCAATGAGCAGTTCTTC.

This clone came up once. Here the CDR3 DNA reads TGCAGCGTTGGGGGGACAGGGGTTTATTTGGGCTATGGCTACACCTTC. As protein: CSVGGTGVYLGYGYTF. The V and J genes are TRBV29-1 and TRBJ1-2; the match to TRBD1 covers 10 bases. The CDR3 sequence is 16 residues long. The V gene end was trimmed by 4 bases and the J gene end by 4 bases; junction bases not matched to a gene: 12. CDR1 SQVTM and CDR2 ANQGSEA come from the germline V gene.